The 3 T cell receptor beta chains below all came from one sample that was sequenced in a study of T cell responses to AZD1222 COVID-19 vaccine. Using immunoSEQ multiplex PCR, the repertoire was profiled, and TCRdb retains in-frame clones only, with some absent. Of some 110,000 clones listed, 80% to 90% were seen once; the top ten hold roughly 7%. This specimen was peripheral blood, taken 28 days after the second AZD1222 dose. The receptors come from an adult who received the AZD1222 COVID-19 vaccine.

The chain recombines TRBV6-5 with TRBJ1-2, with 9 bases aligning to TRBD1. The CDR3 covers 15 residues. Germline CDR1 is MNHEY and CDR2 is SVGAGI. J lost 8 bases, V lost 0 bases, and 7 bases had no gene match. The CDR3 nucleotides are TGTGCCAGCAGTTACTCCCTACAGGGGGCGAGGGGCTACACCTTC. Translated: CASSYSLQGARGYTF.

The chain joins TRBV27 to TRBJ1-6; D gene unclear. V was cut by 6 bases and J by 2 bases, with 20 bases left in between. Germline loops: CDR1 MNHEY, CDR2 SMNVEV (reference sequence). CDR3 length equals 18 residues. The CDR3 is CASSKTSGLKPYNSPLHF. CDR3 nucleotide sequence: TGTGCCAGCAGCAAGACTTCAGGATTAAAGCCCTATAATTCACCCCTCCACTTT.

The chain carries TRBV7-8 and TRBJ1-6, with TRBD1 as a possible D gene (6 bases). The V end was cut by 4 bases, the J end by 5 bases, with 12 bases between. The germline CDR1 and CDR2 sequences are SGHVS and FQNEAQ. The CDR3 is 15 residues long. The CDR3 region is CASSSGQSDNSPLHF. The CDR3 nucleotides are TGTGCCAGCAGCTCAGGACAGTCAGATAATTCACCCCTCCACTTT.